This entry lists 20 T cell receptor beta chains sequenced from one sample in a study of T cell responses to AZD1222 COVID-19 vaccine (dated by TCRdb to about 2021). Sample time point, as interpreted from the label and publication: baseline before first vaccination. The library came from the immunoSEQ multiplex PCR assay. TCRdb limited this immuneACCESS table to in-frame rearrangements with V and J called. A share of clones is missing; checked studies link under half to unresolved V genes, and the rest is unexplained. The sample contains 90,000 to 130,000 clones, 70% to 90% of them found a single time. 3.2% of the sample is held by the ten biggest clonotypes. Specimen: peripheral blood, collected on day 0 of AZD1222 vaccination. These receptors were taken from an adult in good health.

This chain connects TRBV2 to TRBJ1-2; D gene uncertain. This CDR3 region has 13 residues. Trimming stripped 8 bases from V and 8 bases from J, with 18 bases between. In germline, CDR1 is SNHLY, CDR2 FYNNEI. The CDR3 nucleotides are TGTGCCAGCCCGTCGGAACAGACTATCGGCTACACCTTC. Its protein is CASPSEQTIGYTF. The variable domain in full, with the rest retrieved from reference TRBV2 and TRBJ1-2, is EPEVTQTPSHQVTQMGQEVILRCVPISNHLYFYWYRQILGQKVEFLVSFYNNEISEKSEIFDDQFSVERPDGSNFTLKIRSTKLEDSAMYFCASPSEQTIGYTFGSGTRLTVV.

This clone was observed a few times. The chain uses TRBV6-1 and TRBJ1-5; no reliable D call. The CDR3 has 16 residues. Looked up from germline, CDR1 is MNHNS and CDR2 is SASEGT. V shed 0 bases and J shed 2 bases, with 11 bases lying between them. CDR3 in amino acids: CASSEAGGSGNQPQHF. The CDR3 DNA reads TGTGCCAGCAGTGAAGCCGGAGGGAGTGGCAATCAGCCCCAGCATTTT.

This chain joins TRBV3-1 (or the pseudogene TRBV3-2) and TRBJ1-2, with D possibly matching TRBD1 (5 bases). V gave up 1 base and J gave up 4 bases, with 13 bases separating them. Germline CDR1 and CDR2: LGHDT and YNNKEL (reference sequence). This CDR3 is 15 amino acids long. CDR3 amino acids: CASSQAGVTGYGYTF. The CDR3 region has the DNA TGTGCCAGCAGCCAAGCGGGGGTGACGGGCTATGGCTACACCTTC.

The chain joins TRBV3-1 (or the pseudogene TRBV3-2) to TRBJ2-4; 7 bases map to TRBD2. V was clipped by 4 bases and J by 9 bases; unmatched bases: 12. CDR1 and CDR2 from the germline V gene are LGHDT and YNNKEL (reference sequence). The CDR3 spans 15 residues. The CDR3 coding sequence is TGTGCCAGCAGCCCTACTTCGGGAGGTTGGGGCATTCAGTACTTC. As protein: CASSPTSGGWGIQYF.

The chain's CDR3 is CASSFGQGRQPQHF. CDR3 nucleotides: TGTGCCAGCAGTTTCGGGCAGGGGCGTCAGCCCCAGCATTTT. The chain combines TRBV28 with TRBJ1-5, with D perhaps matching TRBD1 (6 bases). The germline V gene has CDR1 MDHEN and CDR2 SYDVKM. The V and J ends lost 3 bases and 6 bases respectively, with 12 bases between them. This CDR3 contains 14 residues. The full variable domain, its missing parts supplied by reference TRBV28 and TRBJ1-5, is DVKVTQSSRYLVKRTGEKVFLECVQDMDHENMFWYRQDPGLGLRLIYFSYDVKMKEKGDIPEGYSVSREKKERFSLILESASTNQTSMYLCASSFGQGRQPQHFGDGTRLSIL.

In this sample, this clone is medium-sized. This chain connects TRBV10-2 to TRBJ2-1; D remains unclear. Germline V gives CDR1 WSHSY, CDR2 SAAADI. CDR3 size: 16 residues. V was cut by 6 bases and J by 4 bases, with 19 bases left in between. The CDR3 protein is CASSDKGWAEYNEQFF. For the CDR3, the DNA is TGCGCCAGCAGCGACAAGGGATGGGCGGAGTACAATGAGCAGTTCTTC.

The rearrangement links TRBV28 to TRBJ1-1; maybe TRBD1 (6 bases). CDR1 is MDHEN and CDR2 is SYDVKM in the germline V gene. V was trimmed by 4 bases and J by 0 bases, leaving 18 bases between them. The length of the CDR3 is 17 residues. CDR3 nucleotides: TGTGCCAGCAGTTCCTATACAGACAGGTTTATGAACACTGAAGCTTTCTTT. Encoded protein: CASSSYTDRFMNTEAFF.

The gene calls are TRBV10-1 and TRBJ2-2; D gene ambiguous. The CDR3 contains 16 residues. V lost 4 bases and J lost 2, with 14 bases in between. CDR1 and CDR2 from the germline V gene are WNHNN and SYGVQD (reference sequence). The CDR3 spells CASSGHQRVNTGELFF. In nucleotides, the CDR3 is TGCGCCAGCAGTGGTCACCAAAGGGTTAACACCGGGGAGCTGTTTTTT.

This clone was counted once. This chain joins TRBV19 and TRBJ1-3; a possible D gene is TRBD1 (5 bases). V lost 2 bases, J lost 0 bases, and 17 bases lay in between. The germline V gene has CDR1 LNHDA and CDR2 SQIVND (reference sequence). The CDR3 sequence is 18 residues long. The CDR3 is CASSIWWGKGSSGNTIYF. In nucleotides, the CDR3 is TGTGCCAGTAGTATATGGTGGGGCAAAGGGTCCTCTGGAAACACCATATATTTT.

V gene TRBV5-6 combines with J gene TRBJ1-2, with D possibly TRBD1 on 6 matching bases. Between the trimmed V and J ends, which lost 4 bases and 3 bases, there was a span of 16 bases. This CDR3 contains 15 residues. Germline V CDR1 and CDR2: SGHDT, YYEEEE. The CDR3 DNA reads TGTGCCAGCAGCGAGCAAGGGGGGAGTTACTATGGCTACACCTTC. It translates to CASSEQGGSYYGYTF.

The rearrangement uses TRBV28 and TRBJ1-1, with TRBD1 matching 8 bases. CDR3 length: 17 residues. The germline gives CDR1 MDHEN, CDR2 SYDVKM. Unmatched junction bases numbered 14, after V lost 4 bases and J lost 4 bases. The chain's CDR3 is CASSSFYRYRGSTEAFF. In DNA form, the CDR3 reads TGTGCCAGCAGTTCATTCTACCGATACAGGGGGAGCACTGAAGCTTTCTTT.

The CDR3 bases are TGTGCCAGCAGTGAAACAGATCCAATAAATTCACCCCTCCACTTT. Its translation is CASSETDPINSPLHF. This chain links TRBV2 with TRBJ1-6; no clear D. V shed 2 bases and J shed 7 bases, with 12 bases lying between them. The CDR3 sequence is 15 residues long. Germline CDR1 is SNHLY and CDR2 is FYNNEI. Variable domain in full (rest from reference TRBV2 and TRBJ1-6): EPEVTQTPSHQVTQMGQEVILRCVPISNHLYFYWYRQILGQKVEFLVSFYNNEISEKSEIFDDQFSVERPDGSNFTLKIRSTKLEDSAMYFCASSETDPINSPLHFGNGTRLTVT.

As DNA, the CDR3 is TGTGCCAGCAGCTTAGAACAGTCAGGAAACACCATATATTTT. Amino acid sequence: CASSLEQSGNTIYF. The chain employs TRBV7-9 and TRBJ1-3; D remains unclear. V was trimmed by 1 base and J by 4 bases, leaving 8 bases between them. Germline CDR1 SEHNR, CDR2 FQNEAQ (reference sequence). This CDR3 is 14 amino acids long.

The chain employs TRBV30 and TRBJ1-4; the D gene is possibly TRBD1 (5 bases). With 2 bases removed from V and 3 bases from J, the gap between germline ends came to 16 bases. CDR1 is GTSNPN and CDR2 is SVGIG in the germline V gene (reference sequence). The CDR3 spans 16 residues. The CDR3 DNA sequence: TGTGCCTGGAGTCGGGGGTCACGACCCGCTAATGAAAAACTGTTTTTT. This gives the protein CAWSRGSRPANEKLFF.

J is TRBJ2-1 and V is TRBV29-1, with 7 bases aligning to TRBD2. J was trimmed by 4 bases and V by 4 bases; bases with no gene match: 13. Germline-derived CDR1 and CDR2 are SQVTM and ANQGSEA. The CDR3 runs 16 residues. CDR3 nucleotide sequence: TGCAGCGTTGGGGGGGTGGCGGGAGTGGGTTACAATGAGCAGTTCTTC. Its translation is CSVGGVAGVGYNEQFF.

V gene TRBV24-1 combines with J gene TRBJ1-1, with D possibly being TRBD1 (5 bases). Germline assignment: CDR1 KGHDR and CDR2 SFDVKD. The ends were cut back, 9 bases at V and 0 bases at J, with 19 bases in the middle. There are 16 residues in the CDR3. The CDR3 loop is CATLQRPDSMNTEAFF. The CDR3 nucleotides are TGTGCCACCCTCCAACGACCAGACAGCATGAACACTGAAGCTTTCTTT.

The V gene is TRBV12-3 or TRBV12-4, the J gene TRBJ2-1; D gene uncertain. Between the trimmed V and J ends, which lost 6 bases and 7 bases, there was a span of 10 bases. This CDR3 spans 12 amino acids. This CDR3 reads CASRLTGNEQFF. The CDR3 region has the DNA TGTGCCAGCAGGCTGACTGGGAATGAGCAGTTCTTC.

Only a few counts were recorded for this clone. The V gene is TRBV7-9, the J gene TRBJ1-5; D remains unclear. Trimming pared 0 bases from V and 2 bases from J, leaving 11 bases between. The germline CDR1 and CDR2 sequences are SEHNR and FQNEAQ (reference sequence). The CDR3 spans 16 residues. CDR3 sequence reads: CASSLAVGGGNQPQHF. CDR3 bases: TGTGCCAGCAGCTTAGCGGTGGGAGGAGGCAATCAGCCCCAGCATTTT.

The chain links TRBV7-2 to TRBJ2-2; D ambiguous. The CDR3 consists of 13 residues. Germline loops: CDR1 SGHTA, CDR2 FQGNSA. V was trimmed by 4 bases and J by 4 bases, leaving 7 bases between them. CDR3 amino acids: CASSSDVTGELFF. The CDR3, as DNA: TGTGCCAGCAGCTCGGACGTCACCGGGGAGCTGTTTTTT.

The rearrangement joins TRBV7-8 to TRBJ1-5; no reliable D call. V was trimmed by 1 base and J by 6 bases, leaving 13 bases between them. The CDR3 is 15 amino acids. Per germline, CDR1 SGHVS and CDR2 FQNEAQ. Here the CDR3 reads CASSLVLVPGQPQHF. CDR3 coding DNA: TGTGCCAGCAGCTTAGTTCTCGTACCCGGTCAGCCCCAGCATTTT.